These T cell receptor beta chains were read from a single sample in a study of blood T cell repertoires in COVID-19. Repertoires were generated with immunoSEQ multiplex PCR, while TCRdb's copy carries only in-frame clones and drops some. In the table there are some 100,000 clones, over 80% of which are singletons. The sample consisted of peripheral blood. Every receptor here comes from a middle-aged man with active COVID-19. CDR3s include the opening cysteine and the closing phenylalanine or tryptophan. D genes are given only for firm matches. The size of a clone is reported for some rows only, either as once, few or many, or as a class for expanded clones.

d_gene | j_gene | v_gene | abundance | CDR3nt | CDR3aa
. | TRBJ2-3 | TRBV20-1 | . | TGCAGTGCATCGGAGTCAGATACGCAGTATTTT | CSASESDTQYF
. | TRBJ1-5 | TRBV28 | . | TGTGCCAGCAGTGCAGACAGGACTGACAATCAGCCCCAGCATTTT | CASSADRTDNQPQHF
TRBD1 | TRBJ1-2 | TRBV5-1 | . | TGCGCCAGCAGCTTGGCCGAGGGGACAGGGGGCGGTGGCTACACCTTC | CASSLAEGTGGGGYTF
TRBD1 | TRBJ1-2 | TRBV13 | . | TGTGCCAGCAGCCTGAAACAGGGGGCGCTTCCCTATGGCTACACCTTC | CASSLKQGALPYGYTF
TRBD1 | TRBJ1-5 | TRBV19 | . | TGTGCCAGTAGCCTGACAGGGATCGATCAGCCCCAGCATTTT | CASSLTGIDQPQHF
TRBD1 | TRBJ1-2 | TRBV11-2 | few | TGTGCCAGCAGCTTAACATTAGGGACAGGGGGAGGTGGCTACACCTTC | CASSLTLGTGGGGYTF
. | TRBJ2-7 | TRBV5-4 | . | TGTGCCAGCAGCTCCGCCCGCGCTGCTTCCAACGAGCAGTACTTC | CASSSARAASNEQYF
TRBD2 | TRBJ2-7 | TRBV6-5 | . | TGTGCCAGCAGTTACATTCTCCGACTAGCGAACTACGAGCAGTACTTC | CASSYILRLANYEQYF
. | TRBJ2-3 | TRBV2 | . | TGTGCCATTTTAAGCACAGATACGCAGTATTTT | CAILSTDTQYF
TRBD1 | TRBJ1-2 | TRBV28 | . | TGTGCCAGCAGTCACCGGGACAGGGGTCATGGCTACACCTTC | CASSHRDRGHGYTF
TRBD2 | TRBJ2-1 | TRBV3-1/TRBV3-2 | . | TGTGCCAGCAGCCAGACTAGCGGGAGTGCGTATGAGCAGTTCTTC | CASSQTSGSAYEQFF
TRBD1 | TRBJ1-6 | TRBV19 | once | TGTGCCAGTAGTCCCAGGACAGGGTCTAATTCACCCCTCCACTTT | CASSPRTGSNSPLHF
. | TRBJ2-5 | TRBV30 | . | TGTGCCTGGAGTCTACGAGAGACCCAGTACTTC | CAWSLRETQYF